The 27 T cell receptor beta chains below were found in one sample sequenced in a study of blood T cell repertoires in COVID-19. Assay used: immunoSEQ multiplex PCR; TCRdb lists only in-frame clones, some missing. This sample has 150,000 to 200,000 clones; approximately 83% occur once, and the top ten carry roughly 9%. The sequenced sample was peripheral blood. The origin of the receptors is a woman at least 80 years old with active or convalescent COVID-19.

The chain recombines TRBV6-2 or TRBV6-3 with TRBJ2-1; D perhaps matches TRBD1 (8 bases). V lost 1 base and J lost 7, with 26 bases in between. CDR3 length equals 19 residues. CDR1 is MNHEY, CDR2 SVGEGT, per germline. This CDR3 reads CASSYFPIQGGLSSNEQFF. CDR3 bases: TGTGCCAGCAGTTACTTTCCTATACAGGGGGGGCTATCGAGTAATGAGCAGTTCTTC.

The rearrangement uses TRBV3-1 (or the pseudogene TRBV3-2) and TRBJ1-2; 8 nucleotides match TRBD1. CDR3 length equals 13 residues. Germline V gene sequence: CDR1 LGHDT, CDR2 YNNKEL (reference sequence). V lost 2 bases to trimming and J lost 6 bases; unmatched junction nucleotides: 2. The chain's CDR3 is CASSQQGAHGYTF. CDR3 coding DNA: TGTGCCAGCAGCCAACAGGGGGCGCATGGCTACACCTTC.

CDR3 sequence: CASSLDGQGADTQYF. The CDR3 nucleotides are TGTGCCAGCAGCTTAGATGGGCAGGGGGCAGATACGCAGTATTTT. V usage is TRBV7-9 and J usage is TRBJ2-3, with 7 bases aligning to TRBD1. J was trimmed by 4 bases and V by 1 base; bases with no gene match: 5. In germline, CDR1 is SEHNR, CDR2 FQNEAQ (reference sequence). The CDR3 has 15 amino acids.

This clone was observed a single time. The genes are TRBV6-5 and TRBJ2-7; TRBD2 is a possible D gene (6 bases). Between the trimmed V and J ends, which lost 9 bases and 9 bases, there was a span of 15 bases. The CDR3 runs 11 residues. Germline CDR1 and CDR2: MNHEY and SVGAGI. The CDR3 bases are TGTGCCAGTAGCGGTGGGCCTGGGCAGTACTTC. Protein: CASSGGPGQYF.

The V and J genes are TRBV5-1 and TRBJ1-3, with D maybe TRBD1 (5 bases). From germline, CDR1 is SGHRS and CDR2 YFSETQ. The CDR3 consists of 15 residues. The V end was cut by 3 bases, the J end by 3 bases, with 13 bases between. CDR3 in DNA: TGCGCCAGCAGCTCTGTGGGGGGGAATGGAAACACCATATATTTT. Translation gives CASSSVGGNGNTIYF.

The V and J genes are TRBV4-1 and TRBJ1-2; D ambiguous. The CDR3 runs to 17 residues. The germline V gene encodes CDR1 MGHRA and CDR2 YSYEKL. Trimming took 3 bases from V and 2 from J, leaving 19 bases between them. The CDR3 sequence is CASSQYLILPGNYGYTF. The CDR3 DNA reads as TGCGCCAGCAGCCAGTACCTCATCCTCCCCGGGAACTATGGCTACACCTTC.

This rearrangement joins TRBV7-2 to TRBJ1-2, with 9 bases identical to TRBD1. This CDR3 has 14 residues. The germline V gene encodes CDR1 SGHTA and CDR2 FQGNSA. J gave up 5 bases and V 1 base, and 2 bases lay outside the gene matches. CDR3 sequence reads: CASSLGGTGYGYTF. CDR3 in DNA: TGTGCCAGCAGCTTAGGGGGGACAGGGTATGGCTACACCTTC.

V usage is TRBV6-5 and J usage is TRBJ2-5, with 7 bases aligning to TRBD2. Germline loops: CDR1 MNHEY, CDR2 SVGAGI. This CDR3 spans 14 amino acids. With 1 base clipped from V and 4 bases from J, the junction kept 3 bases outside the gene matches. CDR3 nucleotides: TGTGCCAGCAGTTACTACGGGACTACAGAGACCCAGTACTTC. Its protein is CASSYYGTTETQYF.

This rearrangement joins TRBV7-2 to TRBJ2-2, with D perhaps TRBD2 (6 bases). The germline V gene has CDR1 SGHTA and CDR2 FQGNSA. V dropped 1 base and J dropped 1 base, with 16 bases sitting between them. CDR3 length: 18 residues. The CDR3 region has the DNA TGTGCCAGCAGCTTAGAACGGGGGAACAAGGGGAACACCGGGGAGCTGTTTTTT. It is translated as CASSLERGNKGNTGELFF.

This chain joins TRBV5-6 and TRBJ1-2, with D tentatively TRBD1 (6 bases). The CDR3 has 13 residues. Germline CDR1 SGHDT, CDR2 YYEEEE. V lost 0 bases to trimming and J lost 8 bases, with 11 bases between them. The CDR3 region is CASSLAQGYGYTF. Written as DNA, the CDR3 is TGTGCCAGCAGCTTGGCGCAGGGGTACGGCTACACCTTC.

The rearrangement links TRBV6-6 to TRBJ1-2, with D unresolved. The CDR3 contains 14 residues. V was pared by 4 bases and J by 4 bases, with 13 bases between. Germline CDR1 MNHNY, CDR2 SVGAGI (reference sequence). CDR3 nucleotide sequence: TGTGCCAGCAGTTCTCCCGAGGGCTCCTATGGCTACACCTTC. It is translated as CASSSPEGSYGYTF.

The genes are TRBV19 and TRBJ1-5; 12 nucleotides line up with TRBD1. The germline gives CDR1 LNHDA, CDR2 SQIVND (reference sequence). The CDR3 sequence is 17 residues long. J lost 2 bases, V lost 6 bases, and 8 bases had no gene match. Here the CDR3 reads CASSSGTGGRGNQPQHF. In DNA, the CDR3 is TGTGCCAGTAGCTCCGGGACAGGGGGCAGGGGCAATCAGCCCCAGCATTTT.

The chain couples TRBV6-4 to TRBJ1-5, with D maybe TRBD1 (6 bases). The CDR3 extends over 14 amino acids. Trimming shortened V by 6 bases and J by 2 bases, and 11 bases separated the two germline ends. Per germline, CDR1 MRHNA and CDR2 SNTAGT. Here the CDR3 DNA reads TGTGCCAGCAGCCAGACAGGCGGCAATCAGCCCCAGCATTTT. It encodes CASSQTGGNQPQHF.

This chain connects TRBV30 to TRBJ2-1; TRBD2 is a possible D gene (5 bases). Trimming pared 2 bases from V and 7 bases from J, leaving 18 bases between. The CDR3 contains 15 residues. Germline values: CDR1 GTSNPN, CDR2 SVGIG (reference sequence). CDR3 region: CAWSHAVEVKNEQFF. For the CDR3, the DNA is TGTGCCTGGAGTCACGCAGTGGAGGTTAAAAATGAGCAGTTCTTC.

The J gene is TRBJ1-3, the V gene TRBV6-5, with 8 bases aligning to TRBD1. The CDR3 covers 14 residues. After removal of 4 bases from V and 4 bases from J, the junction contained 3 bases not matched to a gene. In germline, CDR1 is MNHEY, CDR2 SVGAGI. In nucleotides, the CDR3 is TGTGCCAGCAGTTTAGACAGGGGAGGAAACACCATATATTTT. Encoded protein: CASSLDRGGNTIYF.

The chain is built from TRBV5-1 and TRBJ2-3, with TRBD2 as a possible D gene (6 bases). The ends were cut back, 3 bases at V and 2 bases at J, with 16 bases in the middle. Per the germline V gene, CDR1 is SGHRS and CDR2 is YFSETQ. This CDR3 region has 16 residues. CDR3 loop: CASSYRGGAYTDTQYF. Written as DNA, the CDR3 is TGCGCCAGCAGCTACCGCGGCGGGGCCTACACAGATACGCAGTATTTT. Variable domain in full (rest from reference TRBV5-1 and TRBJ2-3): KAGVTQTPRYLIKTRGQQVTLSCSPISGHRSVSWYQQTPGQGLQFLFEYFSETQRNKGNFPGRFSGRQFSNSRSEMNVSTLELGDSALYLCASSYRGGAYTDTQYFGPGTRLTVL.

The chain uses TRBV5-4 and TRBJ1-6, with unresolved D. Germline V gene sequence: CDR1 SGHNT, CDR2 YYREEE (reference sequence). V was cut by 1 base and J by 7 bases, with 9 bases left in between. CDR3 size: 14 residues. The CDR3 reads CASSLLQMNSPLHF. The CDR3 bases are TGTGCCAGCAGCTTGTTACAGATGAATTCACCCCTCCACTTT.

This clone was observed a few times. This chain uses TRBV5-1 with TRBJ1-1; 12 bases agree with TRBD1. The length of the CDR3 is 16 residues. With 4 bases clipped from V and 1 base from J, the junction kept 5 bases outside the gene matches. Germline V gene lookup returns CDR1 SGHRS and CDR2 YFSETQ. The CDR3 DNA reads TGCGCCAGCAGCAAGGGACAGGGGGCAGCGAACACTGAAGCTTTCTTT. Translated: CASSKGQGAANTEAFF.

The rearrangement joins TRBV5-1 to TRBJ2-5; 8 bases agree with TRBD2. V dropped 4 bases and J dropped 5; count of bases not matched to a gene: 16. This CDR3 has 17 amino acids. The germline V gene has CDR1 SGHRS and CDR2 YFSETQ. The CDR3 nucleotides read TGCGCCAGCAGCCCGACCGGCGGCGCGGGGGGAAGGGAGACCCAGTACTTC. Protein product: CASSPTGGAGGRETQYF.

The rearrangement joins TRBV6-5 to TRBJ1-2, with 7 bases that match TRBD1. The CDR3 totals 13 residues. CDR1 and CDR2 (germline): MNHEY, SVGAGI. Trimming removed 7 bases from V and 7 bases from J; junction bases left unmatched: 9. The CDR3 DNA follows: TGTGCCAGCACAAGACAGGGCGGAGGTGGCTACACCTTC. Protein sequence: CASTRQGGGGYTF.

This rearrangement joins TRBV19 to TRBJ1-2; 12 bases match TRBD1. This CDR3 spans 17 amino acids. The J segment lost 2 bases and the V segment lost 3 bases, leaving 7 bases of the junction unmatched. Per the germline V gene, CDR1 is LNHDA and CDR2 is SQIVND (reference sequence). DNA of the CDR3: TGTGCCAGTAGTATCCAAGGGACAGGGGGCTTAAACTATGGCTACACCTTC. This encodes CASSIQGTGGLNYGYTF.

This CDR3 reads CASSQADRTNYGYTF. The CDR3 DNA is TGCGCCAGCAGCCAAGCGGACAGGACTAACTATGGCTACACCTTC. This chain links TRBV4-3 with TRBJ1-2; 7 bases fit TRBD1. The CDR3 runs to 15 residues. Germline values: CDR1 LGHNA, CDR2 YSLEER. The V gene end was trimmed by 1 base and the J gene end by 0 bases; junction bases not matched to a gene: 2.

V usage is TRBV7-2 and J usage is TRBJ1-2; 7 positions match TRBD1. Germline V gene data show CDR1 as SGHTA and CDR2 as FQGNSA. This CDR3 is 15 amino acids long. The ends lost 7 bases at V and 1 base at J; junction bases unmatched: 9. CDR3 amino acids: CASTPRDRSNYGYTF. The CDR3 DNA reads as TGTGCCAGCACACCTCGGGACAGAAGTAACTATGGCTACACCTTC. Complete variable domain (other parts from reference TRBV7-2 and TRBJ1-2): GAGVSQSPSNKVTEKGKDVELRCDPISGHTALYWYRQSLGQGLEFLIYFQGNSAPDKSGLPSDRFSAERTGGSVSTLTIQRTQQEDSAVYLCASTPRDRSNYGYTFGSGTRLTVV.

J is TRBJ1-2 and V is TRBV6-5; TRBD1 agrees at 7 bases. Trimming removed 0 bases from V and 4 bases from J; junction bases left unmatched: 5. The germline V gene has CDR1 MNHEY and CDR2 SVGAGI. The CDR3 has 15 amino acids. CDR3 sequence: CASSYSRTGPYGYTF. As DNA, the CDR3 is TGTGCCAGCAGTTACTCGAGGACAGGACCCTATGGCTACACCTTC.

This chain connects TRBV7-3 to TRBJ1-1; D may be TRBD1 (6 bases). This CDR3 region has 14 residues. Trimming left V 5 bases short and J 3 bases short, with 13 bases between. Germline loops: CDR1 SGHTA, CDR2 FQGTGA. The CDR3 region is CASSRRGWDTEAFF. CDR3 nucleotide sequence: TGTGCCAGCAGCCGCAGGGGCTGGGACACTGAAGCTTTCTTT.

V usage is TRBV19 and J usage is TRBJ1-6, with 10 positions matching TRBD1. Looked up from germline, CDR1 is LNHDA and CDR2 is SQIVND (reference sequence). The CDR3 is made up of 17 amino acids. J was trimmed by 6 bases and V by 6 bases; bases with no gene match: 11. This CDR3 is CASSSSTGGNGNSPLHF. In DNA, the CDR3 is TGTGCCAGTAGCTCTTCGACAGGGGGCAATGGTAATTCACCCCTCCACTTT. Drawing the rest from reference TRBV19 and TRBJ1-6, the complete variable domain is DGGITQSPKYLFRKEGQNVTLSCEQNLNHDAMYWYRQDPGQGLRLIYYSQIVNDFQKGDIAEGYSVSREKKESFPLTVTSAQKNPTAFYLCASSSSTGGNGNSPLHFGNGTRLTVT.

The chain employs TRBV18 and TRBJ1-1; D is ambiguous. CDR3 size: 14 residues. Germline V lookup: CDR1 KGHSH, CDR2 LQKENI. Deletions cut 5 bases from V and 3 bases from J, with 13 bases between. The CDR3 coding sequence is TGTGCCAGCTCATCCTGGGCCACCGACACTGAAGCTTTCTTT. It translates to CASSSWATDTEAFF. Drawing the rest from reference TRBV18 and TRBJ1-1, the complete variable domain is NAGVMQNPRHLVRRRGQEARLRCSPMKGHSHVYWYRQLPEEGLKFMVYLQKENIIDESGMPKERFSAEFPKEGPSILRIQQVVRGDSAAYFCASSSWATDTEAFFGQGTRLTVV.